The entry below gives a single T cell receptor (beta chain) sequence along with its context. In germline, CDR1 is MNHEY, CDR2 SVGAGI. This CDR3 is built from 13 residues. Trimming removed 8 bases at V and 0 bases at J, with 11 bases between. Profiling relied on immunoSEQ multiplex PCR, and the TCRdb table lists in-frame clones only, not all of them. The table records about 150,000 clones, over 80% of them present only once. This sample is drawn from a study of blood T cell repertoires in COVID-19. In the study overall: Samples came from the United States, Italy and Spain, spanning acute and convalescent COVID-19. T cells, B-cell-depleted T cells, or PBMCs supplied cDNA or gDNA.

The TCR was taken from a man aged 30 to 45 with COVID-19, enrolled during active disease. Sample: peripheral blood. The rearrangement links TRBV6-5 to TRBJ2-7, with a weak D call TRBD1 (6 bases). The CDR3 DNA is TGTGCCAGCGCCCGGACAGCCTCCTACGAGCAGTACTTC. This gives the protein CASARTASYEQYF.